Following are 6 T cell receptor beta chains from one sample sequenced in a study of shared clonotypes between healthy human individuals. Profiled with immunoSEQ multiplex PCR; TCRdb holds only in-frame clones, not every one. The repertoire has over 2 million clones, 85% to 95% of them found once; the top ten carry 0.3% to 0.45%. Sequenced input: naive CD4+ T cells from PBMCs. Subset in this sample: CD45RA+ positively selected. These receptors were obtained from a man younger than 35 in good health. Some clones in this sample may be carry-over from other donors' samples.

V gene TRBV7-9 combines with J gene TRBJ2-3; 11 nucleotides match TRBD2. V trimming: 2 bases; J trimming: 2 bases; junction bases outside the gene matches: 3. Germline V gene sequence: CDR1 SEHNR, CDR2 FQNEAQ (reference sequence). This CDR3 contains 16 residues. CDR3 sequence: CASSLLAGGITDTQYF. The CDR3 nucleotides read TGTGCCAGCAGCTTACTAGCGGGAGGTATCACAGATACGCAGTATTTT.

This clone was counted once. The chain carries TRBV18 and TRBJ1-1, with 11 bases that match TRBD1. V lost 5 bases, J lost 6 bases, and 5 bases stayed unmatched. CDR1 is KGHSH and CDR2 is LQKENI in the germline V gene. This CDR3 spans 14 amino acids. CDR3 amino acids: CASSIRTGGSEAFF. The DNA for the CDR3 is TGTGCCAGCTCAATTCGGACAGGGGGCTCTGAAGCTTTCTTT.

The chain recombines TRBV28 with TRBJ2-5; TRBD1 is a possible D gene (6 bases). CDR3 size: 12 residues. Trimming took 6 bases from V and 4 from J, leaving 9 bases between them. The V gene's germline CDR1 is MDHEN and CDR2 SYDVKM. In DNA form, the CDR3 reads TGTGCCAGCAGGAGGGGGATAGAGACCCAGTACTTC. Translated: CASRRGIETQYF.

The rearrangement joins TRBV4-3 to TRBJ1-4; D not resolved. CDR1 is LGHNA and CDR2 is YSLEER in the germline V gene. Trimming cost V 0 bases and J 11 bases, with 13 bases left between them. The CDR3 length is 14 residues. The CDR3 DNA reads TGCGCCAGCAGCCAAGATCATGGCCTCCGGAAACTGTTTTTT. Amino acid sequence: CASSQDHGLRKLFF.

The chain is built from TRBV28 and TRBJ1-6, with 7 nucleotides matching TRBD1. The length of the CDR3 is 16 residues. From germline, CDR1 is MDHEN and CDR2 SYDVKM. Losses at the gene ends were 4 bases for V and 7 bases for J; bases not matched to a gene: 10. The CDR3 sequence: CASSSGRTGGNSPLHF. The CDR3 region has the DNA TGTGCCAGCAGTTCGGGAAGGACAGGAGGGAATTCACCCCTCCACTTT.

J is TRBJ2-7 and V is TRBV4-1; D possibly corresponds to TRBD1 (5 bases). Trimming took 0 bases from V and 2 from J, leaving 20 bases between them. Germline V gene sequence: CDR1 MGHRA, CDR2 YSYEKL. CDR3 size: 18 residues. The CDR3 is CASSQDSNSGRKTYEQYF. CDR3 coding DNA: TGCGCCAGCAGCCAAGATTCGAACTCAGGGCGAAAGACCTACGAGCAGTACTTC.